The 30 T cell receptor beta chains presented below share a single source sample, sequenced in a study of cytomegalovirus exposure and HLA in healthy donors. The protocol was immunoSEQ multiplex PCR, while the TCRdb copy is restricted to in-frame clones and leaves out a portion. The repertoire includes about 98,000 clones, approximately 88% of them detected once, and 3% to 4.5% sits in the top ten. Sequencing was done on a sample of PBMCs. The receptors stem from a woman under 40 in good health and CMV-seronegative.

This clone appeared a few times. This sequence joins TRBV27 and TRBJ2-2, with TRBD2 matching 12 bases. The germline CDR1 and CDR2 sequences are MNHEY and SMNVEV (reference sequence). V lost 4 bases to trimming and J lost 7 bases; unmatched junction nucleotides: 4. The CDR3 consists of 15 residues. The CDR3 nucleotides are TGTGCCAGCAGTTGGACTAGCGGGGCGTACGGGGAGCTGTTTTTT. It yields the protein CASSWTSGAYGELFF.

This clone is a singleton in its sample. This chain links TRBV29-1 with TRBJ2-5, with D perhaps TRBD1 (7 bases). The CDR3 is made up of 12 amino acids. From germline, CDR1 is SQVTM and CDR2 ANQGSEA. Between the trimmed V and J ends, which lost 3 bases and 6 bases, there was a span of 11 bases. CDR3 coding DNA: TGCAGCGTTGAGGAGGGGGCAAAGACCCAGTACTTC. It translates to CSVEEGAKTQYF.

CDR3: CASSLSTGLTLYEQYF. The CDR3 bases are TGTGCCAGCAGTCTCTCGACAGGGTTGACTCTCTACGAGCAGTACTTC. The rearrangement joins TRBV2 to TRBJ2-7; 7 bases map to TRBD1. CDR1 is SNHLY, CDR2 FYNNEI, per germline. This CDR3 has 16 amino acids. V was clipped by 5 bases and J by 3 bases; unmatched bases: 13.

This clone has just one count. This chain links TRBV5-1 with TRBJ2-2, with 7 bases that match TRBD1. Germline CDR1 reads SGHRS; CDR2 reads YFSETQ. The CDR3 covers 14 residues. V trimming: 5 bases; J trimming: 6 bases; junction bases outside the gene matches: 7. The CDR3 loop is CASSLTGVSGELFF. The CDR3, as DNA: TGCGCCAGCAGTCTTACAGGGGTATCCGGGGAGCTGTTTTTT.

CDR3 sequence (DNA): TGTGCCAGCAGCCACGGACAGGGAGGGGAGCTGTTTTTT. Translating gives CASSHGQGGELFF. The chain joins TRBV27 to TRBJ2-2, with 8 bases that match TRBD1. Germline trimming cut 6 bases from V and 8 bases from J; bases unmatched to any gene: 5. Germline-derived CDR1 and CDR2 are MNHEY and SMNVEV (reference sequence). This CDR3 is built from 13 residues.

The rearrangement joins TRBV7-9 to TRBJ1-1, with D perhaps matching TRBD1 (5 bases). Germline CDR1 SEHNR, CDR2 FQNEAQ (reference sequence). The length of the CDR3 is 14 residues. V shed 8 bases and J shed 3 bases, with 16 bases lying between them. The DNA of the CDR3 is TGTGCCAGCCGACACAGCTGGGGGGACACTGAAGCTTTCTTT. Amino acid sequence: CASRHSWGDTEAFF.

This clone was seen a handful of times. V gene TRBV30 combines with J gene TRBJ1-3, with TRBD1 identical over 7 bases. With 3 bases clipped from V and 0 bases from J, the junction kept 14 bases outside the gene matches. The CDR3 extends over 18 amino acids. Germline V gene data show CDR1 as GTSNPN and CDR2 as SVGIG (reference sequence). Written as DNA, the CDR3 is TGTGCCTGGAGGCCTCAGTGGGGGACAGCGAGCTCTGGAAACACCATATATTTT. Translation gives CAWRPQWGTASSGNTIYF.

The chain couples TRBV19 to TRBJ1-4; TRBD1 agrees at 9 bases. Germline assignment: CDR1 LNHDA and CDR2 SQIVND (reference sequence). After removal of 5 bases from V and 7 bases from J, the junction contained 8 bases not matched to a gene. CDR3 length equals 15 residues. DNA for the CDR3: TGTGCCAGTAGTTTATCCGGGACAGGGAGTGAAAAACTGTTTTTT. Its translation: CASSLSGTGSEKLFF.

The table lists this clone with a count of one. This sequence joins TRBV9 and TRBJ2-1; 9 bases match TRBD2. CDR1 and CDR2 (germline): SGDLS, YYNGEE. The CDR3 covers 16 residues. V was clipped by 4 bases and J by 7 bases; unmatched bases: 12. This CDR3 reads CASSPISRGGWNEQFF. In DNA, the CDR3 is TGTGCCAGCAGCCCAATCTCGCGGGGGGGCTGGAATGAGCAGTTCTTC.

CDR3 region: CATRIGGGETGELFF. The CDR3 DNA sequence: TGTGCCACCCGAATCGGCGGGGGGGAAACCGGGGAGCTGTTTTTT. The genes are TRBV15 and TRBJ2-2; 9 nucleotides match TRBD2. Trimming removed 8 bases from V and 5 bases from J; junction bases left unmatched: 9. Germline V CDR1 and CDR2: LNHNV, YYDKDF (reference sequence). This CDR3 contains 15 residues.

The gene calls are TRBV7-9 and TRBJ1-2, with D possibly matching TRBD1 (6 bases). The V gene's germline CDR1 is SEHNR and CDR2 FQNEAQ (reference sequence). Trimming took off 5 bases at V and 0 bases at J, with 13 bases between the two ends. The CDR3 is made up of 15 amino acids. The CDR3 DNA sequence: TGTGCCAGCAGCCTCGGACAGTCAGCTAACTATGGCTACACCTTC. Amino acid sequence: CASSLGQSANYGYTF. The full variable domain, with the rest looked up from reference TRBV7-9 and TRBJ1-2, is DTGVSQNPRHKITKRGQNVTFRCDPISEHNRLYWYRQTLGQGPEFLTYFQNEAQLEKSRLLSDRFSAERPKGSFSTLEIQRTEQGDSAMYLCASSLGQSANYGYTFGSGTRLTVV.

The genes are TRBV29-1 and TRBJ1-1, with D hard to call. CDR3 length equals 11 residues. CDR1 and CDR2 (germline): SQVTM, ANQGSEA. V shed 7 bases and J shed 7 bases, with 13 bases lying between them. The CDR3 region is CSARPGLEAFF. The CDR3 DNA follows: TGCAGCGCGAGGCCCGGACTTGAAGCTTTCTTT.

This chain connects TRBV6-1 to TRBJ1-5; D uncertain. The V end was cut by 2 bases, the J end by 3 bases, with 11 bases between. Germline CDR1 reads MNHNS; CDR2 reads SASEGT. CDR3 length equals 15 residues. The CDR3 DNA is TGTGCCAGCAGTGAAAGGAGGGCTTTCAATCAGCCCCAGCATTTT. This encodes CASSERRAFNQPQHF.

The chain uses TRBV5-1 and TRBJ2-7; 10 nucleotides align to TRBD1. The CDR3 is made up of 14 amino acids. Germline CDR1 is SGHRS and CDR2 is YFSETQ. The V gene end was trimmed by 2 bases and the J gene end by 5 bases; junction bases not matched to a gene: 4. For the CDR3, the DNA is TGCGCCAGCAGCTTCGGGACAGGGGTTAACGAGCAGTACTTC. Translated: CASSFGTGVNEQYF.

This sequence joins TRBV6-5 and TRBJ2-2, with D possibly being TRBD2 (6 bases). CDR3 length: 13 amino acids. Germline assignment: CDR1 MNHEY and CDR2 SVGAGI. Trimming pared 9 bases from V and 0 bases from J, leaving 8 bases between. The CDR3 reads CASGRPNTGELFF. CDR3 nucleotides: TGTGCCAGTGGGAGGCCGAACACCGGGGAGCTGTTTTTT.

The chain has TRBV7-2 and TRBJ2-3, with D uncertain. Deletions cut 1 base from V and 0 bases from J, with 5 bases between. The CDR3 length is 14 residues. Germline V gene sequence: CDR1 SGHTA, CDR2 FQGNSA. CDR3 residues: CASSLGSSTDTQYF. The CDR3 DNA reads as TGTGCCAGCAGCTTAGGTAGTAGCACAGATACGCAGTATTTT.

This chain connects TRBV10-3 to TRBJ2-7; 7 nucleotides match TRBD1. The junction had 3 bases not matched to a gene; V was cut back by 5 bases and J by 2 bases. This CDR3 is 13 amino acids long. Looked up from germline, CDR1 is ENHRY and CDR2 is SYGVKD. In nucleotides, the CDR3 is TGTGCCATCAGTAAAGGACAGGCCTACGAGCAGTACTTC. Protein sequence: CAISKGQAYEQYF.

V usage is TRBV7-6 and J usage is TRBJ1-1, with D maybe TRBD1 (6 bases). The CDR3 covers 13 residues. The germline CDR1 and CDR2 sequences are SGHVS and FNYEAQ. V was cut by 3 bases and J by 5 bases, with 10 bases left in between. This CDR3 is CASSLYRDTEAFF. The CDR3 DNA sequence: TGTGCCAGCAGCTTGTACAGGGATACTGAAGCTTTCTTT.

CDR3 sequence (DNA): TGTGCCAGCAGCTGGGGGACAGGGGAAAATCAGCCCCAGCATTTT. Translated, it gives CASSWGTGENQPQHF. The chain has TRBV7-8 and TRBJ1-5; 10 bases line up with TRBD1. The CDR3 runs 15 residues. The junction had 4 bases not matched to a gene; V was cut back by 4 bases and J by 4 bases. In germline, CDR1 is SGHVS, CDR2 FQNEAQ.

The chain joins TRBV6-4 to TRBJ2-1; possibly TRBD2 for D (6 bases). Looked up from germline, CDR1 is MRHNA and CDR2 is SNTAGT. The CDR3 extends over 14 amino acids. Trimming took 3 bases from V and 6 from J, leaving 12 bases between them. CDR3 residues: CASSEGGAVNEQFF. DNA for the CDR3: TGTGCCAGCAGTGAGGGCGGGGCAGTCAATGAGCAGTTCTTC.

CDR3 sequence: CASSPTGNSNYGYTF. The CDR3 DNA reads as TGCGCCAGCAGCCCAACAGGGAACAGTAACTATGGCTACACCTTC. V is TRBV5-1 and J is TRBJ1-2; D might be TRBD1 (6 bases). Trimming took off 4 bases at V and 1 base at J, with 14 bases between the two ends. The CDR3 extends over 15 amino acids. Germline CDR1 reads SGHRS; CDR2 reads YFSETQ.

The chain employs TRBV19 and TRBJ1-2, with 7 bases fitting TRBD1. The CDR3 is 15 amino acids. V lost 6 bases, J lost 4 bases, and 11 bases stayed unmatched. From germline, CDR1 is LNHDA and CDR2 SQIVND (reference sequence). CDR3 loop: CASSPYGDRTYGYTF. DNA of the CDR3: TGTGCCAGTAGCCCTTACGGGGACAGAACCTATGGCTACACCTTC.

The chain has TRBV7-8 and TRBJ2-1; 12 bases are shared with TRBD2. The ends lost 0 bases at V and 0 bases at J; junction bases unmatched: 6. CDR3 length: 19 amino acids. Per germline, CDR1 SGHVS and CDR2 FQNEAQ. The DNA of the CDR3 is TGTGCCAGCAGCTTAGCCGGTACTAGCGGGAGGACCTCCTACAATGAGCAGTTCTTC. Residues: CASSLAGTSGRTSYNEQFF.

The chain links TRBV11-1 to TRBJ1-1; D ambiguous. CDR1 SGHAT and CDR2 FQDESV come from the germline V gene (reference sequence). Trimming took off 2 bases at V and 0 bases at J, with 10 bases between the two ends. The CDR3 covers 15 residues. The CDR3 here is CASSLYPGMNTEAFF. The CDR3 nucleotides are TGTGCCAGCAGCTTATACCCGGGGATGAACACTGAAGCTTTCTTT.

The gene calls are TRBV5-1 and TRBJ1-1; D is perhaps TRBD1 (6 bases). From germline, CDR1 is SGHRS and CDR2 YFSETQ. V was trimmed by 0 bases and J by 5 bases, leaving 14 bases between them. The CDR3 totals 15 residues. As DNA, the CDR3 is TGCGCCAGCAGCTTGGGTGCAGGGACATTTACTGAAGCTTTCTTT. Its protein product is CASSLGAGTFTEAFF.

V is TRBV5-4 and J is TRBJ2-5; TRBD1 might be the D (7 bases). CDR3 length: 15 amino acids. The germline CDR1 and CDR2 sequences are SGHNT and YYREEE (reference sequence). Trimming took 2 bases from V and 5 from J, leaving 16 bases between them. The CDR3 DNA follows: TGTGCCAGCAGCTTATACAGGGGAGGTGGGGAGACCCAGTACTTC. It translates to CASSLYRGGGETQYF.

The genes are TRBV19 and TRBJ2-3; D might be TRBD1 (7 bases). The germline gives CDR1 LNHDA, CDR2 SQIVND (reference sequence). Trimming left V 10 bases short and J 3 bases short, with 23 bases between. This CDR3 region has 16 residues. CDR3: CANFLFDREATDTQYF. The CDR3 DNA reads TGTGCCAACTTCCTCTTCGACAGGGAGGCGACAGATACGCAGTATTTT.

The V call is TRBV27, the J call TRBJ1-1; tentative D call: TRBD1 (6 bases). Trimming shortened V by 3 bases and J by 1 base, and 9 bases separated the two germline ends. The CDR3 sequence is 14 residues long. Germline assignment: CDR1 MNHEY and CDR2 SMNVEV (reference sequence). The CDR3 nucleotides are TGTGCCAGCAGTTTTGGCAGGGGGAACACTGAAGCTTTCTTT. Encoded protein: CASSFGRGNTEAFF.

The chain recombines TRBV18 with TRBJ2-7, with D hard to call. Trimming shortened V by 2 bases and J by 5 bases, and 10 bases separated the two germline ends. This CDR3 region has 13 residues. Germline V gene data show CDR1 as KGHSH and CDR2 as LQKENI. The CDR3 region has the DNA TGTGCCAGCTCACCAGTGGGCCGAGACGAGCAGTACTTC. It specifies CASSPVGRDEQYF.

This clone occurred a few times. The chain has TRBV20-1 and TRBJ1-2; TRBD1 might be the D (6 bases). Germline V gene data show CDR1 as DFQATT and CDR2 as SNEGSKA (reference sequence). Trimming cost V 4 bases and J 12 bases, with 12 bases left between them. The CDR3 contains 10 residues. The CDR3 DNA reads as TGCAGTGCTATGGGACATTGGAACACCTTC. This gives the protein CSAMGHWNTF.